This TCR beta chain was sequenced in a study of molecular identifiers for immune sequencing clone quantification. The CDR3 consists of 15 residues. Looked up from germline, CDR1 is SGHRS and CDR2 is YFSETQ. Trimming pared 4 bases from V and 0 bases from J, leaving 13 bases between. This clonotype was observed a handful of times. It was from about 19,000 to 1,100,000 sorted cells, with 10%, 30% or 50% RNA, that naive CD8 libraries came. Methods described previously were used for bulk TCR libraries, and listed TCR primers were applied. Using its own MiXCR run on the PCR reads, TCRdb lists one record per CDR3 protein. The table has about 640,000 distinct CDR3 sequences, 20% seen once.

Material: naive CD8+ T cells from blood, with Jurkat cell RNA spiked in. As to subset: FACS-sorted CD8+CD4-CCR7+CD45RA+ naive T cells. The clonotype comes from a human donor in good health. Some libraries in this study had Jurkat cell RNA spiked in. This sequence joins TRBV5-1 and TRBJ2-5, with a tentative D call TRBD2 (6 bases). CDR3 coding DNA: TGCGCCAGCAGCCCGACGGACTACCACCAAGAGACCCAGTACTTC. Protein: CASSPTDYHQETQYF.